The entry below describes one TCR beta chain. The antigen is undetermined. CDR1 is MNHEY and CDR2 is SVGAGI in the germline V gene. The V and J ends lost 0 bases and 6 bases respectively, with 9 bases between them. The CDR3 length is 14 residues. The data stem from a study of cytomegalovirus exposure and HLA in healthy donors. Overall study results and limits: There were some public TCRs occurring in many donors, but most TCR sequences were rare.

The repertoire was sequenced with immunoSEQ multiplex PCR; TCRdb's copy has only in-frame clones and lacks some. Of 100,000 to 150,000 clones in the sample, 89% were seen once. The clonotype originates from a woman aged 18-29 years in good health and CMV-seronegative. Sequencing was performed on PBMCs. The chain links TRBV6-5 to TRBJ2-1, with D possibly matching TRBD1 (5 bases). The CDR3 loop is CASSYSRTLNEQFF. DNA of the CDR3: TGTGCCAGCAGTTACTCGAGGACACTCAATGAGCAGTTCTTC.